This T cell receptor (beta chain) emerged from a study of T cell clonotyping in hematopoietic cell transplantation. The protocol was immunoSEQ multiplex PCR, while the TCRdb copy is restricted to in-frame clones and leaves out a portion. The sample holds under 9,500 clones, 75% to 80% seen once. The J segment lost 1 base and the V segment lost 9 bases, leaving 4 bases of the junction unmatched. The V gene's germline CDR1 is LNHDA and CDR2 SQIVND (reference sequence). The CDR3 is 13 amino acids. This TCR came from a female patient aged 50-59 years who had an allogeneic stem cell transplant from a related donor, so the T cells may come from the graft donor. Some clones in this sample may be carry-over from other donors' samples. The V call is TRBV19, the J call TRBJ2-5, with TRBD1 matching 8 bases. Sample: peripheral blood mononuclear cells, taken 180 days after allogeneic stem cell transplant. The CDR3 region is CASQDRAQETQYF. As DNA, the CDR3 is TGTGCCAGCCAGGACAGGGCCCAAGAGACCCAGTACTTC.